The clone carrying this T cell receptor beta chain was recorded at least ten times. This entry is derived from a study of T-cell reconstitution after alpha-beta-depleted transplantation in children. Preparation of the TCRbeta library was carried out with unique molecular identifiers. TCRdb reprocessed the PCR reads with MiXCR, giving one entry per CDR3 protein. This table holds 90,000 to 100,000 distinct CDR3 sequences, 20% to 30% found once. Germline CDR1 MDHEN, CDR2 SYDVKM. CDR3 length equals 16 residues. After removal of 5 bases from V and 6 bases from J, the junction contained 7 bases not matched to a gene.

V gene TRBV28 combines with J gene TRBJ2-2; 12 bases agree with TRBD2. The material sequenced was PBMCs, taken before TCRalphabeta/CD19-depleted stem cell transplant. This sequence originates from a boy between 2 and 15 years old with acute lymphoblastic leukemia, due to receive a stem cell transplant. The chain's CDR3 is CASSRGLAGRPGELFF. The CDR3 DNA follows: TGTGCCAGCAGTAGAGGACTAGCGGGACGTCCCGGGGAGCTGTTTTTT.